These 29 T cell receptor beta chains share one sample of origin, sequenced in a study of cytomegalovirus exposure and HLA in healthy donors. The PCR used 60 Vbeta and 13 Jbeta primers. Generated by immunoSEQ multiplex PCR, the TCRdb table keeps only in-frame clones and is missing some. The sample includes about 110,000 clones, about 78% seen only once; the top ten take 8% to 8.5%. Input material: PBMCs. These receptors came from a woman in her thirties or forties in good health and CMV-seropositive.

This clone appeared a few times. The rearrangement uses TRBV5-4 and TRBJ1-4, with 10 bases identical to TRBD1. Germline V gene lookup returns CDR1 SGHNT and CDR2 YYREEE (reference sequence). The CDR3 consists of 17 residues. After removal of 2 bases from V and 7 bases from J, the junction contained 11 bases not matched to a gene. The CDR3 DNA reads as TGTGCCAGCAGCTTCTTAGGGACAGGGGAGTTGGGTGAAAAACTGTTTTTT. This encodes CASSFLGTGELGEKLFF.

The V and J genes are TRBV15 and TRBJ2-2; D is possibly TRBD2 (6 bases). The CDR3 length is 14 residues. Germline-derived CDR1 and CDR2 are LNHNV and YYDKDF (reference sequence). V lost 9 bases, J lost 0 bases, and 11 bases lay in between. DNA of the CDR3: TGTGCCACTCGGGGGAACACGAACACCGGGGAGCTGTTTTTT. Translation gives CATRGNTNTGELFF.

The chain combines TRBV10-3 with TRBJ2-5, with D possibly being TRBD1 (6 bases). V lost 2 bases to trimming and J lost 7 bases, with 14 bases between them. This CDR3 contains 14 residues. Looked up from germline, CDR1 is ENHRY and CDR2 is SYGVKD. Here the CDR3 DNA reads TGTGCCATCAGTGAGGGGGCAGGGGTGGTGACCCAGTACTTC. Translated: CAISEGAGVVTQYF.

This chain connects TRBV4-1 to TRBJ2-7, with D perhaps TRBD1 (5 bases). V lost 5 bases to trimming and J lost 1 base, with 9 bases between them. The CDR3 loop spans 13 amino acids. The germline V gene encodes CDR1 MGHRA and CDR2 YSYEKL. This CDR3 reads CASSTQGSYEQYF. CDR3 in DNA: TGCGCCAGCAGCACCCAGGGATCCTACGAGCAGTACTTC.

At least ten counts were recorded for this clone. The J gene is TRBJ1-2, the V gene TRBV7-6; 7 bases match TRBD1. V lost 5 bases, J lost 7 bases, and 28 bases stayed unmatched. The CDR3 length is 20 residues. The germline V gene encodes CDR1 SGHVS and CDR2 FNYEAQ. CDR3 DNA: TGTGCCAGCAGCCTCGGGAAAAGGACAGGTCCCCTAAACGCCCCGCGTGGCTACACCTTC. It is translated as CASSLGKRTGPLNAPRGYTF.

The rearrangement joins TRBV5-4 to TRBJ2-1, with 10 bases identical to TRBD2. CDR3 size: 18 residues. CDR1 and CDR2 (germline): SGHNT, YYREEE (reference sequence). Unmatched junction bases numbered 12, after V lost 4 bases and J lost 2 bases. Here the CDR3 reads CASSPAGSSGGPYNEQFF. DNA of the CDR3: TGTGCCAGCAGCCCGGCGGGGAGTAGCGGGGGGCCCTACAATGAGCAGTTCTTC.

V is TRBV15 and J is TRBJ1-2; possibly TRBD1 for D (6 bases). The CDR3 has 15 residues. V lost 0 bases and J 8 bases, leaving 16 bases between the germline ends. In germline, CDR1 is LNHNV, CDR2 YYDKDF (reference sequence). The CDR3 here is CATSRDDLGARGYTF. In DNA, the CDR3 is TGTGCCACCAGCAGAGATGATCTGGGGGCGCGGGGCTACACCTTC.

The chain joins TRBV5-1 to TRBJ1-4, with D tentatively TRBD1 (6 bases). The CDR3 loop spans 14 amino acids. V lost 4 bases to trimming and J lost 4 bases, with 11 bases between them. CDR1 and CDR2 from the germline V gene are SGHRS and YFSETQ. CDR3 DNA sequence: TGCGCCAGCAGCGTACAGGGTGGTAATGAAAAACTGTTTTTT. Its translation is CASSVQGGNEKLFF.

This clone was seen a single time. The chain employs TRBV25-1 and TRBJ2-1, with 10 bases identical to TRBD2. This CDR3 has 16 residues. Unmatched junction bases numbered 4, after V lost 3 bases and J lost 2 bases. Germline V gives CDR1 MGHDK, CDR2 SYGVNS. The CDR3 reads CASSDPAGGAYNEQFF. Written as DNA, the CDR3 is TGTGCCAGCAGTGACCCAGCGGGGGGGGCCTACAATGAGCAGTTCTTC.

V and J are TRBV7-2 and TRBJ1-6, with D unclear. Germline lookup yields CDR1 SGHTA and CDR2 FQGNSA. Trimming took 7 bases from V and 0 from J, leaving 16 bases between them. The CDR3 totals 17 residues. DNA for the CDR3: TGTGCCAGCACCCACCGAAGCGGGAGCTCCTATAATTCACCCCTCCACTTT. This sequence encodes CASTHRSGSSYNSPLHF.

This clone has a handful of counts. The genes are TRBV5-1 and TRBJ1-1; tentatively, D is TRBD1 (6 bases). Germline CDR1 and CDR2: SGHRS and YFSETQ. The CDR3 extends over 15 amino acids. Between the trimmed V and J ends, which lost 5 bases and 5 bases, there was a span of 19 bases. In DNA form, the CDR3 reads TGCGCCAGCAGTCTTACAACAGGGACAAGGACTGAAGCTTTCTTT. This codes for CASSLTTGTRTEAFF. The whole variable domain, filled in from reference TRBV5-1 and TRBJ1-1, reads KAGVTQTPRYLIKTRGQQVTLSCSPISGHRSVSWYQQTPGQGLQFLFEYFSETQRNKGNFPGRFSGRQFSNSRSEMNVSTLELGDSALYLCASSLTTGTRTEAFFGQGTRLTVV.

This rearrangement joins TRBV4-3 to TRBJ1-2; no clear D gene. This CDR3 has 15 amino acids. The germline V gene encodes CDR1 LGHNA and CDR2 YSLEER. V shed 1 base and J shed 8 bases, with 17 bases lying between them. The CDR3 bases are TGCGCCAGCAGCCAAGTACGCGGGGTAGAGTGGGGCTACACCTTC. It is translated as CASSQVRGVEWGYTF.

This clone was found a few times. The J gene is TRBJ1-1, the V gene TRBV14; 11 nucleotides line up with TRBD1. The CDR3 has 16 amino acids. Germline loops: CDR1 SGHDN, CDR2 FVKESK. The V gene end was trimmed by 3 bases and the J gene end by 5 bases; junction bases not matched to a gene: 8. CDR3 in DNA: TGTGCCAGCAGCCACCATTTAGGGACAGGGGGAACTGAAGCTTTCTTT. The encoded protein is CASSHHLGTGGTEAFF.

The chain couples TRBV28 to TRBJ1-2, with 7 bases fitting TRBD1. With 4 bases clipped from V and 6 bases from J, the junction kept 5 bases outside the gene matches. CDR1 and CDR2 from the germline V gene are MDHEN and SYDVKM. The length of the CDR3 is 13 residues. CDR3 loop: CASSSGTDHGYTF. CDR3 DNA: TGTGCCAGCAGTTCCGGGACAGATCATGGCTACACCTTC.

The chain is built from TRBV11-2 and TRBJ1-2; D is uncertain. The CDR3 is 15 residues long. V was shortened by 4 bases and J by 3 bases, with 15 bases between the two germline ends. CDR1 is SGHAT and CDR2 is FQNNGV in the germline V gene. Written as DNA, the CDR3 is TGTGCCAGCAGCTCAACAAGGAGGCGAGACTATGGCTACACCTTC. It yields the protein CASSSTRRRDYGYTF.

The chain combines TRBV4-3 with TRBJ2-1; 10 nucleotides match TRBD1. Per germline, CDR1 LGHNA and CDR2 YSLEER. CDR3 length: 13 amino acids. V shed 6 bases, J shed 6 bases, and the junction held 2 bases outside the gene matches. The CDR3 DNA reads as TGCGCCAGCAGTAGGACAGGGGGCAATGAGCAGTTCTTC. It encodes CASSRTGGNEQFF.

The chain has TRBV19 and TRBJ1-6; 8 positions match TRBD1. Per the germline V gene, CDR1 is LNHDA and CDR2 is SQIVND (reference sequence). The CDR3 is 15 amino acids. V lost 7 bases to trimming and J lost 0 bases; unmatched junction nucleotides: 2. CDR3 sequence: CASKDRASYNSPLHF. CDR3 DNA sequence: TGTGCCAGTAAGGACAGGGCCTCCTATAATTCACCCCTCCACTTT. The variable domain in full, with the rest retrieved from reference TRBV19 and TRBJ1-6, is DGGITQSPKYLFRKEGQNVTLSCEQNLNHDAMYWYRQDPGQGLRLIYYSQIVNDFQKGDIAEGYSVSREKKESFPLTVTSAQKNPTAFYLCASKDRASYNSPLHFGNGTRLTVT.

CDR3: CASSSQGDFYNEQFF. The DNA of the CDR3 is TGTGCCAGCTCAAGCCAGGGGGACTTTTATAATGAGCAGTTCTTC. This sequence joins TRBV18 and TRBJ2-1, with D possibly being TRBD1 (7 bases). The CDR3 covers 15 residues. Between the trimmed V and J ends, which lost 5 bases and 7 bases, there was a span of 18 bases. The V gene's germline CDR1 is KGHSH and CDR2 LQKENI.

The rearrangement links TRBV7-3 to TRBJ2-2, with 7 bases fitting TRBD1. Unmatched junction bases numbered 5, after V lost 5 bases and J lost 5 bases. Germline V gene lookup returns CDR1 SGHTA and CDR2 FQGTGA. The CDR3 has 14 amino acids. CDR3 sequence reads: CASSPLRGTGELFF. The CDR3 bases are TGTGCCAGCAGCCCACTCAGGGGGACCGGGGAGCTGTTTTTT.

This chain links TRBV18 with TRBJ2-2; the match to TRBD2 covers 8 bases. Unmatched junction bases numbered 7, after V lost 6 bases and J lost 4 bases. Germline CDR1 KGHSH, CDR2 LQKENI. CDR3 length: 15 residues. CDR3 DNA sequence: TGTGCCAGCTCTCCCAGCGGGGGTCCCACCGGGGAGCTGTTTTTT. It is translated as CASSPSGGPTGELFF.

The chain recombines TRBV7-2 with TRBJ2-5; 9 bases are a match to TRBD1. The J segment lost 6 bases and the V segment lost 2 bases, leaving 4 bases of the junction unmatched. This CDR3 has 14 residues. Germline CDR1 SGHTA, CDR2 FQGNSA. CDR3 loop: CASSLNDRGKTQYF. For the CDR3, the DNA is TGTGCCAGCAGCTTAAACGACAGGGGGAAGACCCAGTACTTC.

The chain uses TRBV4-2 and TRBJ2-1; TRBD2 is a possible D gene (5 bases). Germline CDR1 and CDR2: LGHNA and YNFKEQ. Trimming removed 0 bases from V and 2 bases from J, with 14 bases in between. The CDR3 has 17 amino acids. CDR3 sequence (DNA): TGTGCCAGCAGCCAAGACCCTGTGACGGGGACCTACAATGAGCAGTTCTTC. Protein product: CASSQDPVTGTYNEQFF.

This chain links TRBV5-6 with TRBJ2-7; TRBD1 matches at 7 bases. The junction had 2 bases not matched to a gene; V was cut back by 2 bases and J by 0 bases. This CDR3 comprises 14 residues. Germline values: CDR1 SGHDT, CDR2 YYEEEE. The CDR3 reads CASSLTGVSYEQYF. CDR3 DNA sequence: TGTGCCAGCAGCTTAACAGGGGTCTCCTACGAGCAGTACTTC. Full variable domain (missing parts from reference TRBV5-6 and TRBJ2-7): DAGVTQSPTHLIKTRGQQVTLRCSPKSGHDTVSWYQQALGQGPQFIFQYYEEEERQRGNFPDRFSGHQFPNYSSELNVNALLLGDSALYLCASSLTGVSYEQYFGPGTRLTVT.

The rearrangement uses TRBV6-6 and TRBJ1-1; D gene unclear. This CDR3 has 13 residues. CDR1 is MNHNY, CDR2 SVGAGI, per germline (reference sequence). V lost 10 bases and J 2 bases, leaving 14 bases between the germline ends. The CDR3 DNA sequence: TGTGCCACCCTGGAGAGAGGAAACACTGAAGCTTTCTTT. Amino acid sequence: CATLERGNTEAFF.

The chain carries TRBV19 and TRBJ2-5; 9 bases fit TRBD1. This CDR3 is built from 14 residues. Per germline, CDR1 LNHDA and CDR2 SQIVND (reference sequence). V was clipped by 4 bases and J by 5 bases; unmatched bases: 5. CDR3 sequence: CASSRTGVGETQYF. In nucleotides, the CDR3 is TGTGCCAGTAGTAGGACAGGGGTGGGGGAGACCCAGTACTTC.

This chain uses TRBV11-2 with TRBJ1-1; no clear D gene. The length of the CDR3 is 14 residues. Germline CDR1 reads SGHAT; CDR2 reads FQNNGV. V lost 6 bases and J lost 1, with 12 bases in between. DNA of the CDR3: TGTGCCAGCAGAACGAGCCGGGAGAACACTGAAGCTTTCTTT. Amino acid sequence: CASRTSRENTEAFF.

The chain employs TRBV7-9 and TRBJ2-2; D may be TRBD2 (5 bases). V was shortened by 5 bases and J by 0 bases, with 7 bases between the two germline ends. CDR1 is SEHNR, CDR2 FQNEAQ, per germline (reference sequence). CDR3 length equals 14 residues. The CDR3 DNA sequence: TGTGCCAGCAGCCCCGGGACGAACACCGGGGAGCTGTTTTTT. The encoded protein is CASSPGTNTGELFF.

The V call is TRBV18, the J call TRBJ2-3, with 7 bases fitting TRBD2. Germline V gene sequence: CDR1 KGHSH, CDR2 LQKENI. The CDR3 covers 15 residues. V was clipped by 3 bases and J by 4 bases; unmatched bases: 7. The CDR3 DNA follows: TGTGCCAGCTCACCTTTAAGGCGGGGGTCAGATACGCAGTATTTT. Translated: CASSPLRRGSDTQYF.

This chain joins TRBV7-8 and TRBJ2-7; 7 nucleotides agree with TRBD1. The CDR3 is 14 amino acids. After removal of 0 bases from V and 6 bases from J, the junction contained 5 bases not matched to a gene. Per germline, CDR1 SGHVS and CDR2 FQNEAQ. The DNA of the CDR3 is TGTGCCAGCAGCTTAGCCGCAGGGGACAGCGAGCAGTACTTC. Translated, it gives CASSLAAGDSEQYF.